Shown below are 27 T cell receptor beta chains from a single sample sequenced in a study of blood T cell repertoires in COVID-19. The method was immunoSEQ multiplex PCR; TCRdb's version includes in-frame clones alone and lacks a portion of them. This sample has about 180,000 clones, with roughly nine tenths found just once. The sequencing sample was made of peripheral blood. These receptors were collected from a man between 18 and 29 years old who had recovered from COVID-19.

The chain joins TRBV18 to TRBJ2-7; 7 bases are a match to TRBD1. From germline, CDR1 is KGHSH and CDR2 LQKENI. CDR3 size: 13 residues. The V gene end was trimmed by 4 bases and the J gene end by 6 bases; junction bases not matched to a gene: 6. This CDR3 is CASSLDRAREQYF. The CDR3 DNA sequence: TGTGCCAGCTCACTTGACAGGGCCCGCGAGCAGTACTTC.

This clone was seen more than once but under ten times. The chain employs TRBV28 and TRBJ1-5; no firm D call. Germline lookup yields CDR1 MDHEN and CDR2 SYDVKM. The CDR3 has 16 amino acids. V was clipped by 6 bases and J by 2 bases, with 17 bases between them. Here the CDR3 DNA reads TGTGCCAGCAGGTCGGACTGGAGCGGTGGCAATCAGCCCCAGCATTTT. Translation gives CASRSDWSGGNQPQHF.

This clone turned up a few times. V is TRBV24-1 and J is TRBJ2-7, with 10 bases aligning to TRBD1. V shed 9 bases, J shed 2 bases, and the junction held 3 bases outside the gene matches. Looked up from germline, CDR1 is KGHDR and CDR2 is SFDVKD. This CDR3 is built from 13 residues. In DNA, the CDR3 is TGTGCCACCCAAGGACAGGGGGCCTACGAGCAGTACTTC. This sequence encodes CATQGQGAYEQYF.

A remark on this clone: At one end, the junction sequence differs from germline, possibly due to a read error. The chain links TRBV6-1 to TRBJ2-7, with 7 bases matching TRBD1. The CDR3 is 16 residues long. Germline V gives CDR1 MNHNS, CDR2 SASEGT. Here the CDR3 DNA reads TGTGCCAGCACTGAAAAGTACGGGACAGACACCTACGAGCAGTACTTC. This encodes CASTEKYGTDTYEQYF.

A single count supports this clone. This chain connects TRBV3-1 (or the pseudogene TRBV3-2) to TRBJ1-4; D might be TRBD1 (5 bases). The V gene's germline CDR1 is LGHDT and CDR2 YNNKEL (reference sequence). Trimming pared 5 bases from V and 2 bases from J, leaving 18 bases between. The CDR3 contains 17 residues. The CDR3 coding sequence is TGTGCCAGCAGCTATCGGAAAGGGGCCGTGACTAATGAAAAACTGTTTTTT. This codes for CASSYRKGAVTNEKLFF.

The V gene is TRBV19, the J gene TRBJ2-1; 9 bases fit TRBD2. CDR1 and CDR2 from the germline V gene are LNHDA and SQIVND (reference sequence). The CDR3 length is 17 residues. V dropped 0 bases and J dropped 3; count of bases not matched to a gene: 6. The CDR3 region is CASSIDSGSTYYNEQFF. CDR3 bases: TGTGCCAGTAGTATAGATAGCGGGAGTACCTACTACAATGAGCAGTTCTTC.

The J gene is TRBJ2-3, the V gene TRBV27; 8 bases are a match to TRBD1. V lost 6 bases, J lost 3 bases, and 11 bases stayed unmatched. The CDR3 has 16 amino acids. Looked up from germline, CDR1 is MNHEY and CDR2 is SMNVEV (reference sequence). The chain's CDR3 is CASRGLGQGRTDTQYF. The CDR3 nucleotides read TGTGCCAGCAGAGGGCTCGGACAGGGTAGAACAGATACGCAGTATTTT.

In this sample, this clone turned up once. The chain employs TRBV4-3 and TRBJ1-4, with D unclear. Trimming shortened V by 0 bases and J by 8 bases, and 10 bases separated the two germline ends. The CDR3 length is 14 residues. Germline loops: CDR1 LGHNA, CDR2 YSLEER. The CDR3 spells CASSQDLRGEKLFF. CDR3 DNA: TGCGCCAGCAGCCAAGATCTCCGGGGAGAAAAACTGTTTTTT.

This clone was counted a single time. The chain links TRBV4-1 to TRBJ2-5; 9 bases align to TRBD2. J was trimmed by 4 bases and V by 1 base; bases with no gene match: 7. The CDR3 contains 16 residues. In germline, CDR1 is MGHRA, CDR2 YSYEKL. CDR3 sequence reads: CASSQGPSGIIETQYF. The CDR3 nucleotides are TGCGCCAGCAGCCAAGGTCCTAGCGGGATAATAGAGACCCAGTACTTC.

The genes are TRBV5-4 and TRBJ1-1, with 8 bases lining up with TRBD1. The CDR3 is 15 residues long. The germline CDR1 and CDR2 sequences are SGHNT and YYREEE (reference sequence). Trimming cost V 1 base and J 1 base; bases outside gene matches: 3. The CDR3 loop is CASSLQGAGNTEAFF. DNA of the CDR3: TGTGCCAGCAGCTTGCAGGGGGCTGGGAACACTGAAGCTTTCTTT.

The sample holds a few counts of this clone. J is TRBJ2-2 and V is TRBV9; TRBD2 aligns across 7 bases. The CDR3 contains 16 residues. The germline CDR1 and CDR2 sequences are SGDLS and YYNGEE. V gave up 0 bases and J gave up 4 bases; unmatched junction bases: 6. CDR3: CASSVGGRAFTGELFF. The CDR3 DNA reads TGTGCCAGCAGCGTAGGAGGGAGGGCTTTCACCGGGGAGCTGTTTTTT.

This chain uses TRBV11-2 with TRBJ2-7; D possibly corresponds to TRBD1 (6 bases). The germline V and J ends were trimmed by 1 base and 2 bases, with 9 bases remaining between them. The CDR3 covers 14 residues. CDR1 is SGHAT, CDR2 FQNNGV, per germline. CDR3 region: CASSLGQGPYEQYF. As DNA, the CDR3 is TGTGCCAGCAGCTTAGGCCAGGGGCCCTACGAGCAGTACTTC.

The gene calls are TRBV6-4 and TRBJ2-3, with TRBD2 matching over 9 bases. This CDR3 is 14 amino acids long. Losses at the gene ends were 9 bases for V and 3 bases for J; bases not matched to a gene: 7. Germline CDR1 and CDR2: MRHNA and SNTAGT. This chain's CDR3 is CARARLAGTDTQYF. CDR3 nucleotides: TGTGCCAGAGCGAGGCTAGCGGGAACAGATACGCAGTATTTT.

The chain uses TRBV10-3 and TRBJ2-3, with a tentative D call TRBD1 (6 bases). V dropped 8 bases and J dropped 0 bases, with 9 bases sitting between them. Per the germline V gene, CDR1 is ENHRY and CDR2 is SYGVKD. This CDR3 region has 13 residues. CDR3 nucleotides: TGTGCCATCTCGACAGGTAGCACAGATACGCAGTATTTT. Protein product: CAISTGSTDTQYF.

V is TRBV27 and J is TRBJ1-2, with D unclear. V was cut by 2 bases and J by 0 bases, with 10 bases left in between. The V gene's germline CDR1 is MNHEY and CDR2 SMNVEV (reference sequence). The CDR3 consists of 15 residues. The CDR3 DNA reads as TGTGCCAGCAGTTTAAGGGCGGACTCTAACTATGGCTACACCTTC. Protein product: CASSLRADSNYGYTF.

V usage is TRBV27 and J usage is TRBJ2-1; 13 bases fit TRBD2. This CDR3 comprises 15 residues. CDR1 is MNHEY and CDR2 is SMNVEV in the germline V gene (reference sequence). Trimming cost V 3 bases and J 7 bases; bases outside gene matches: 3. The chain's CDR3 is CASSFTSGRVNEQFF. CDR3 coding DNA: TGTGCCAGCAGTTTCACTAGCGGGAGGGTGAATGAGCAGTTCTTC.

V gene TRBV6-5 combines with J gene TRBJ1-5; D call uncertain. The CDR3 loop spans 13 amino acids. Germline CDR1 and CDR2: MNHEY and SVGAGI. V lost 6 bases and J lost 5, with 11 bases in between. For the CDR3, the DNA is TGTGCCAGCAGCCCCTACAGCTATCAGCCCCAGCATTTT. This codes for CASSPYSYQPQHF.

The genes are TRBV5-6 and TRBJ1-5; D might be TRBD1 (5 bases). CDR1 is SGHDT and CDR2 is YYEEEE in the germline V gene. V lost 2 bases to trimming and J lost 5 bases, with 11 bases between them. The CDR3 has 14 amino acids. The CDR3 sequence is CASSLKGDYQPQHF. The CDR3 DNA sequence: TGTGCCAGCAGCTTAAAAGGGGATTATCAGCCCCAGCATTTT.

The chain employs TRBV19 and TRBJ1-1; no clear D gene. V lost 3 bases, J lost 1 base, and 6 bases lay in between. Germline V lookup: CDR1 LNHDA, CDR2 SQIVND (reference sequence). There are 13 residues in the CDR3. CDR3 nucleotide sequence: TGTGCCAGTAGTATTGGCTCGAACACTGAAGCTTTCTTT. As protein: CASSIGSNTEAFF. The variable domain in full, with the rest retrieved from reference TRBV19 and TRBJ1-1, is DGGITQSPKYLFRKEGQNVTLSCEQNLNHDAMYWYRQDPGQGLRLIYYSQIVNDFQKGDIAEGYSVSREKKESFPLTVTSAQKNPTAFYLCASSIGSNTEAFFGQGTRLTVV.

The chain joins TRBV7-9 to TRBJ1-3; the match to TRBD1 covers 8 bases. In germline, CDR1 is SEHNR, CDR2 FQNEAQ (reference sequence). The CDR3 loop spans 14 amino acids. V gave up 5 bases and J gave up 2 bases; unmatched junction bases: 2. The CDR3 DNA sequence: TGTGCCAGCAGCCAACAGGGGGCTGGAAACACCATATATTTT. It is translated as CASSQQGAGNTIYF.

The gene calls are TRBV29-1 and TRBJ2-5, with 11 bases that match TRBD2. CDR3 size: 15 residues. V was clipped by 4 bases and J by 5 bases; unmatched bases: 9. Germline V gene sequence: CDR1 SQVTM, CDR2 ANQGSEA. The DNA for the CDR3 is TGCAGCGTTGGGACTAGCGGGCCAGGGACGGAGACCCAGTACTTC. Protein product: CSVGTSGPGTETQYF.

The chain uses TRBV7-9 and TRBJ1-3; tentatively, D is TRBD1 (6 bases). The germline V gene encodes CDR1 SEHNR and CDR2 FQNEAQ (reference sequence). The CDR3 loop spans 14 amino acids. Trimming shortened V by 4 bases and J by 4 bases, and 11 bases separated the two germline ends. This CDR3 is CASSWRTEGNTIYF. The CDR3 DNA reads TGTGCCAGCAGCTGGAGGACAGAGGGAAACACCATATATTTT.

The chain is built from TRBV7-2 and TRBJ1-1; D is perhaps TRBD1 (5 bases). Germline lookup yields CDR1 SGHTA and CDR2 FQGNSA. Trimming removed 5 bases at V and 7 bases at J, with 8 bases between. The CDR3 covers 11 residues. The CDR3 DNA sequence: TGTGCCAGCAGCAAGGGGATTGAAGCTTTCTTT. This sequence encodes CASSKGIEAFF.

The chain has TRBV5-1 and TRBJ2-7; 7 nucleotides align to TRBD1. CDR3 size: 12 residues. Germline CDR1 is SGHRS and CDR2 is YFSETQ. J gave up 7 bases and V 1 base, and 2 bases lay outside the gene matches. CDR3 sequence: CASSLTGVEQYF. In DNA, the CDR3 is TGCGCCAGCAGCTTGACAGGGGTAGAGCAGTACTTC.

The rearrangement joins TRBV9 to TRBJ2-1; 8 bases map to TRBD2. The CDR3 is 15 amino acids. In germline, CDR1 is SGDLS, CDR2 YYNGEE. J gave up 12 bases and V 3 bases, and 14 bases lay outside the gene matches. The CDR3 sequence: CASSASGSLSYAQFF. CDR3 nucleotides: TGTGCCAGCAGCGCGAGCGGGAGCCTTTCGTACGCGCAGTTCTTC.

The chain uses TRBV10-3 and TRBJ2-2; TRBD1 is a possible D gene (7 bases). Trimming removed 8 bases at V and 6 bases at J, with 16 bases between. The V gene's germline CDR1 is ENHRY and CDR2 SYGVKD. This CDR3 contains 14 residues. The CDR3: CAIRIDREAGELFF. CDR3 coding DNA: TGTGCCATCCGAATCGACAGGGAGGCCGGGGAGCTGTTTTTT.

This chain links TRBV25-1 with TRBJ2-7, with a tentative D call TRBD1 (5 bases). The germline V gene has CDR1 MGHDK and CDR2 SYGVNS. The CDR3 is 13 amino acids. V was pared by 0 bases and J by 7 bases, with 10 bases between. The CDR3 loop reads CASSEYKGREQYF. As DNA, the CDR3 is TGTGCCAGCAGTGAATATAAGGGGCGGGAGCAGTACTTC.